A selection of T cell receptor beta chains follows, all from one sample in a study of T cells in Graves' hyperthyroidism and ophthalmopathy. TCRdb re-called the multiplex PCR reads with MiXCR, one entry per CDR3 protein. The table has a few hundred thousand distinct CDR3 sequences, approximately 15% seen once. Sequencing used blood. The receptor source for this set is a young woman with Graves' hyperthyroidism that later progressed to Graves' ophthalmopathy. The CDR3 runs from the conserved cysteine through the conserved F or W. The D gene is left open where the match is weak. Part of the rows lack a size; the others show once, few, many or a class for expanded clones.

NA	TRBV19	TRBJ2-7	many	CASSTGSGYEQYF	TGTGCCAGTAGTACCGGGAGCGGCTACGAGCAGTACTTC
NA	TRBV5-1	TRBJ1-1	many	CASKYQWNTEAFF	TGCGCCAGCAAGTACCAATGGAACACTGAAGCTTTCTTT
TRBD1	TRBV12-3/TRBV12-4	TRBJ1-4	many	CASSLTGGVGEKLFF	TGTGCCAGCAGTCTAACAGGGGGAGTTGGAGAAAAACTGTTTTTT
TRBD1	TRBV20-1	TRBJ2-3	many	CSARVDNTGGRTDTQYF	TGCAGTGCTAGAGTCGATAACACAGGGGGCAGGACAGATACGCAGTATTTT
TRBD2	TRBV7-2	TRBJ2-2	few	CASSREISGSPGELFF	TGTGCCAGCAGCCGGGAGATTAGCGGGAGTCCCGGGGAGCTGTTTTTT
TRBD2	TRBV28	TRBJ2-3	many	CASSSAGEGTDTQYF	TGTGCCAGCAGTTCTGCGGGAGAGGGCACAGATACGCAGTATTTT
NA	TRBV10-3	TRBJ1-3	many	CAISETLIDTIYF	TGTGCCATCAGTGAGACCTTAATCGACACCATATATTTT
TRBD1	TRBV12-3/TRBV12-4	TRBJ2-1	many	CASTPGTASKFF	TGTGCCAGCACCCCGGGGACAGCATCAAAGTTCTTC
NA	TRBV20-1	TRBJ2-7	many	CSATYQGGEQYF	TGCAGTGCTACATATCAGGGGGGGGAGCAGTACTTC
NA	TRBV30	TRBJ2-7	few	CAWSVGGTGAEQYF	TGTGCCTGGAGTGTAGGGGGGACTGGGGCCGAGCAGTACTTC
NA	TRBV13	TRBJ2-5	many	CASSSYRDQETQYF	TGTGCCAGCAGCTCCTACAGGGACCAAGAGACCCAGTACTTC
TRBD1	TRBV7-6	TRBJ1-5	many	CASSLEQGLSSNQPQHF	TGTGCCAGCAGCTTAGAACAGGGGCTTTCGAGCAATCAGCCCCAGCATTTT
NA	TRBV7-9	TRBJ1-2	NA	CASSQTGANYGYTF	TGTGCCAGCAGCCAAACAGGAGCTAACTATGGCTACACCTTC
NA	TRBV28	TRBJ1-2	many	CASSLNTGTADGYTF	TGTGCCAGCAGTTTAAATACCGGGACGGCGGATGGCTACACCTTC
NA	TRBV29-1	TRBJ2-1	many	CSVGVKTWDEQFF	TGCAGCGTTGGAGTCAAGACTTGGGATGAGCAGTTCTTC
TRBD2	TRBV24-1	TRBJ2-1	many	CATSRGLAGIYNEQFF	TGTGCCACCAGCAGGGGACTAGCGGGAATCTACAATGAGCAGTTCTTC
NA	TRBV18	TRBJ2-1	many	CASSRQYEQFF	TGTGCCAGCTCACGGCAGTATGAGCAGTTCTTC
TRBD2	TRBV5-1	TRBJ2-7	NA	CASSQTSGGTYEQYF	TGCGCCAGCAGCCAAACTAGCGGGGGTACCTACGAGCAGTACTTC
NA	TRBV19	TRBJ2-2	NA	CASSIKSSTGELFF	TGTGCCAGTAGTATAAAATCCAGTACCGGGGAGCTGTTTTTT
TRBD2	TRBV29-1	TRBJ2-1	NA	CSTSGTSGRGGYNEQFF	TGCAGTACATCCGGGACTAGCGGGAGAGGGGGCTACAATGAGCAGTTCTTC
NA	TRBV7-6	TRBJ2-5	many	CASSPLYHQETQYF	TGTGCCAGCAGCCCCCTCTATCACCAAGAGACCCAGTACTTC
NA	TRBV4-1	TRBJ2-1	few	CASSRTWTARTYNEQFF	TGCGCCAGCAGCCGCACTTGGACGGCACGTACCTACAATGAGCAGTTCTTC
NA	TRBV6-5	TRBJ1-4	many	CASSYSGTTNEKLFF	TGTGCCAGCAGTTACTCGGGCACAACTAATGAAAAACTGTTTTTT
NA	TRBV6-1	TRBJ1-4	few	CASRTHQGVREKLFF	TGTGCCAGCAGAACTCACCAGGGAGTTCGGGAAAAACTGTTTTTT
NA	TRBV3-1	TRBJ2-6	NA	CASSQGGGAGANVLTF	TGTGCCAGCAGCCAAGGAGGGGGGGCTGGGGCCAACGTCCTGACTTTC
NA	TRBV30	TRBJ1-1	few	CAWSVQSPEAFF	TGTGCCTGGAGTGTACAGAGCCCTGAAGCTTTCTTT
NA	TRBV19	TRBJ1-1	many	CASSTPVVFGNTEAFF	TGTGCCAGTAGTACCCCGGTGGTGTTCGGGAACACTGAAGCTTTCTTT
NA	TRBV27	TRBJ2-7	many	CASSFFLGQNYEQYF	TGTGCCAGCAGTTTCTTTCTTGGCCAGAACTACGAGCAGTACTTC
NA	TRBV28	TRBJ2-7	many	CAAGGGQGSYEQYF	TGTGCCGCGGGAGGGGGACAGGGGTCCTACGAGCAGTACTTC
NA	TRBV11-2	TRBJ2-6	many	CASSLVASGANVLTF	TGTGCCAGCAGCTTAGTGGCCTCTGGGGCCAACGTCCTGACTTTC
NA	TRBV6-1	TRBJ2-5	many	CASSDRWESETQYF	TGTGCCAGCAGTGACAGGTGGGAATCGGAGACCCAGTACTTC
NA	TRBV14	TRBJ1-2	many	CASSQADGLLHDYGYTF	TGTGCCAGCAGCCAAGCTGACGGTCTTCTTCACGACTATGGCTACACCTTC
TRBD1	TRBV4-1	TRBJ1-1	NA	CASSQTKQGMNTEAFF	TGCGCCAGCAGCCAAACTAAACAGGGGATGAACACTGAAGCTTTCTTT
TRBD1	TRBV24-1	TRBJ2-5	NA	CATSDLPRTGGLRGETQYF	TGTGCCACCAGTGATTTGCCCCGGACAGGGGGATTGAGGGGAGAGACCCAGTACTTC
TRBD2	TRBV4-1	TRBJ2-5	NA	CASSRGTSQETQYF	TGCGCCAGCAGCCGAGGGACTAGCCAAGAGACCCAGTACTTC